This TCR beta chain was identified during a study of blood T cell repertoires in COVID-19. The wider study: The United States, Italy and Spain were the sources of the acute and convalescent COVID-19 samples. T cells, B-cell-depleted T cells, or PBMCs supplied cDNA or gDNA.

As processed by the authors: Reference gene primer amplification yielded estimated nucleated cell counts. Only in-frame clones appear in the TCRdb table, and some are missing; sequencing was by immunoSEQ multiplex PCR. The DNA gave D and trimming, while V, J and clone size come from that table. In the table there are roughly 350,000 clones, about nine tenths of which are singletons. Patients of the Seattle cohort, enrolled during active infection, were followed longitudinally. This CDR3 is 14 amino acids long. CDR1 GTSNPN and CDR2 SVGIG come from the germline V gene (reference sequence). The V gene lost 2 bases and the J gene lost 7 bases, with 17 bases spanning the gap.

The receptor was derived from a woman in her forties or fifties with COVID-19, enrolled during active disease. The V gene is TRBV30, the J gene TRBJ1-1; D is possibly TRBD1 (6 bases). The sample comprised peripheral blood. CDR3 nucleotides: TGTGCCTGGAGTAGGCTCCCAGGGGCGTTTGAAGCTTTCTTT. Its protein is CAWSRLPGAFEAFF.